This TCR beta chain is from a study of T-cell memory formation after mild COVID-19. MiXCR was run by TCRdb on the 5' RACE reads, yielding one entry per CDR3 protein. Here the sample spans about 200,000 distinct CDR3 sequences, over 9% being singletons. Findings and limits, study-wide: Among clones contracting day 15 to 85, CD4/CD8 was balanced, whereas later expanders leaned CD4+.

CDR1 LGHDT and CDR2 YNNKEL come from the germline V gene (reference sequence). V shed 4 bases and J shed 7 bases, with 20 bases lying between them. The CDR3 totals 17 residues. This clonotype was counted many times. The antigen remains undetermined. The TCR sequence derives from a young man who had mild COVID-19 (a few samples of this study predate the infection). Cell type and time point are not known. The V and J genes are TRBV3-1 and TRBJ1-6, with D perhaps TRBD1 (5 bases). Sequences were obtained from PBMCs or a T cell subset sorted from them (not recorded which). The CDR3 protein is CASSLSPPPGQNSPLHF. CDR3 nucleotide sequence: TGTGCCAGCAGCCTTAGCCCCCCCCCGGGGCAAAATTCACCCCTCCACTTT.